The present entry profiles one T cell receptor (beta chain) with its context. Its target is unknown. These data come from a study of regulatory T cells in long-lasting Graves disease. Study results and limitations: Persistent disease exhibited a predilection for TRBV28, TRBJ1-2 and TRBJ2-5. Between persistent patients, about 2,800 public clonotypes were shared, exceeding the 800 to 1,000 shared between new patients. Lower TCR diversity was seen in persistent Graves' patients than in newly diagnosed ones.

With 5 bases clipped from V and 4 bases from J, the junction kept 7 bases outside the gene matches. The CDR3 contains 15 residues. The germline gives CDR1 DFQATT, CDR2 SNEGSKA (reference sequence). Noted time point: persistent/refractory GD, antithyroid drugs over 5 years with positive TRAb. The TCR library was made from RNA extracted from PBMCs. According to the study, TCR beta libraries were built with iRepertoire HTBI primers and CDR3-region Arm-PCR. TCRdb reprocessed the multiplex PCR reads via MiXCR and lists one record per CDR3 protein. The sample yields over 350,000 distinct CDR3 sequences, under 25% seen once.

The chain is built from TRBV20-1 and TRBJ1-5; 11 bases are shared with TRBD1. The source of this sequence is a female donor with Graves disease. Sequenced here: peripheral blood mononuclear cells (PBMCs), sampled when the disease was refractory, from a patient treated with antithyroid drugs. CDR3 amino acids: CSAPPGTGGNQPQHF. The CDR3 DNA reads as TGCAGTGCTCCGCCCGGGACAGGGGGAAATCAGCCCCAGCATTTT.